One sample yielded the 25 T cell receptor beta chains listed below, sequenced in a study of blood T cell repertoires in COVID-19 (dated by TCRdb to about 2020). Library preparation was by the immunoSEQ multiplex PCR assay. This is the immuneACCESS table as TCRdb keeps it, with only in-frame sequences that have V and J called. A part of the clones is gone; compared with another copy, unresolved V genes explain less than half, and the rest is unexplained. The sample table lists about 230,000 clones, roughly 89% of them with a count of one. Clones ranked in the top ten supply about 4% of the sample. The sequencing sample was made of PBMCs or T cells enriched from blood (not recorded which). Receptor source: a woman under 40 with acute COVID-19.

This clone was seen just once. The V gene is TRBV18, the J gene TRBJ2-2; D remains unclear. The CDR3 is 16 amino acids. V lost 1 base and J 3 bases, leaving 12 bases between the germline ends. From germline, CDR1 is KGHSH and CDR2 LQKENI. The CDR3 sequence is CASSPQAGVYTGELFF. DNA of the CDR3: TGTGCCAGCTCACCACAAGCCGGAGTCTACACCGGGGAGCTGTTTTTT.

Only one count was recorded for this clone. V and J are TRBV12-3 or TRBV12-4 and TRBJ1-1; D is undetermined. CDR3 length: 12 amino acids. Trimming left V 6 bases short and J 4 bases short, with 9 bases between. The CDR3 sequence: CASRTVGTEAFF. Here the CDR3 DNA reads TGTGCCAGCAGAACAGTGGGCACTGAAGCTTTCTTT.

This chain links TRBV5-4 with TRBJ1-1; no clear D. CDR1 is SGHNT and CDR2 is YYREEE in the germline V gene (reference sequence). The germline V and J ends were trimmed by 4 bases and 5 bases, with 21 bases remaining between them. The CDR3 totals 16 residues. CDR3 loop: CASSPDAQPRGTEAFF. CDR3 nucleotide sequence: TGTGCCAGCAGCCCCGACGCGCAACCACGAGGGACTGAAGCTTTCTTT.

This chain links TRBV10-1 with TRBJ2-1; D is possibly TRBD2 (6 bases). CDR1 and CDR2 (germline): WNHNN, SYGVQD (reference sequence). V lost 5 bases and J lost 6, with 11 bases in between. This CDR3 contains 13 residues. The CDR3 DNA follows: TGCGCCAGCAGTCTGGAGGGTCCCAATGAGCAGTTCTTC. This codes for CASSLEGPNEQFF.

In DNA form, the CDR3 reads TGCGCCAGCACCACAACCGGGACAGCGTATGGCTACACCTTC. Protein sequence: CASTTTGTAYGYTF. The rearrangement links TRBV4-1 to TRBJ1-2; 7 bases agree with TRBD1. V shed 7 bases and J 5 bases; nucleotides not matched to a gene: 10. The CDR3 has 14 amino acids. Germline V gene lookup returns CDR1 MGHRA and CDR2 YSYEKL.

This clone was seen a handful of times. The chain is built from TRBV5-4 and TRBJ1-6; D ambiguous. The CDR3 runs 14 residues. With 0 bases removed from V and 9 bases from J, the gap between germline ends came to 10 bases. CDR1 is SGHNT and CDR2 is YYREEE in the germline V gene (reference sequence). The CDR3 bases are TGTGCCAGCAGCTTGGTCGGGGTTATTTCACCCCTCCACTTT. Protein product: CASSLVGVISPLHF.

CDR3 coding DNA: TGTGCCAGCTCATCCGGACAGGTCCTTAGCAATCAGCCCCAGCATTTT. This gives the protein CASSSGQVLSNQPQHF. V is TRBV18 and J is TRBJ1-5; 7 bases align to TRBD1. The V segment lost 5 bases and the J segment 0 bases; nucleotides outside the gene matches: 7. Germline V lookup: CDR1 KGHSH, CDR2 LQKENI. This CDR3 contains 16 residues.

The CDR3 DNA reads TGTGCCAGCACCCCCGCGGGGGGCGAGTATGGCTACACCTTC. It encodes CASTPAGGEYGYTF. This chain links TRBV28 with TRBJ1-2, with D maybe TRBD1 (6 bases). This CDR3 spans 14 amino acids. CDR1 MDHEN and CDR2 SYDVKM come from the germline V gene. Trimming stripped 7 bases from V and 5 bases from J, with 17 bases between.

DNA of the CDR3: TGTGCCAGCAGTCTCCTAGCATCGAGCACAGATACGCAGTATTTT. Translated, it gives CASSLLASSTDTQYF. This chain links TRBV2 with TRBJ2-3, with D possibly TRBD2 on 5 matching bases. The germline gives CDR1 SNHLY, CDR2 FYNNEI. V lost 5 bases and J 0 bases, leaving 12 bases between the germline ends. The CDR3 is 15 residues long. The entire variable domain, with the rest obtained from reference TRBV2 and TRBJ2-3, is as follows: EPEVTQTPSHQVTQMGQEVILRCVPISNHLYFYWYRQILGQKVEFLVSFYNNEISEKSEIFDDQFSVERPDGSNFTLKIRSTKLEDSAMYFCASSLLASSTDTQYFGPGTRLTVL.

The chain couples TRBV10-3 to TRBJ2-6; D possibly corresponds to TRBD2 (6 bases). Germline V gene data show CDR1 as ENHRY and CDR2 as SYGVKD. V lost 2 bases, J lost 4 bases, and 21 bases lay in between. This CDR3 is built from 19 residues. CDR3 bases: TGTGCCATCAGTGAGGGTAGCGCGGGGACTCCCTCGGGGGCCAACGTCCTGACTTTC. It codes for CAISEGSAGTPSGANVLTF.

The chain joins TRBV7-2 to TRBJ2-1; 7 bases are shared with TRBD2. Germline V CDR1 and CDR2: SGHTA, FQGNSA. The V and J ends lost 5 bases and 15 bases, in that order; junction bases with no gene match: 10. The CDR3 loop spans 12 amino acids. The chain's CDR3 is CASSPGTGGLFF. As DNA, the CDR3 is TGTGCCAGCAGCCCCGGAACGGGGGGTCTGTTCTTC.

The chain combines TRBV19 with TRBJ1-6, with unresolved D. The germline gives CDR1 LNHDA, CDR2 SQIVND (reference sequence). Trimming shortened V by 3 bases and J by 9 bases, and 6 bases separated the two germline ends. This CDR3 has 12 residues. This CDR3 reads CASSIPGSPLHF. CDR3 DNA sequence: TGTGCCAGTAGTATCCCGGGTTCACCCCTCCACTTT.

The CDR3 spells CASSQHRDFVGYEQYF. CDR3 sequence (DNA): TGCGCCAGCAGCCAACACCGGGACTTTGTAGGTTACGAGCAGTACTTC. The V call is TRBV4-1, the J call TRBJ2-7; D perhaps matches TRBD2 (6 bases). Per the germline V gene, CDR1 is MGHRA and CDR2 is YSYEKL. This CDR3 has 16 amino acids. V lost 2 bases to trimming and J lost 4 bases, with 18 bases between them.

The chain carries TRBV11-2 and TRBJ2-7; the match to TRBD1 covers 8 bases. Germline CDR1 reads SGHAT; CDR2 reads FQNNGV. CDR3 size: 15 residues. With V trimmed by 5 bases and J by 1 base, 7 bases remained unmatched. CDR3 region: CASSPKQGGSYEQYF. Here the CDR3 DNA reads TGTGCCAGCAGCCCAAAACAGGGGGGTTCCTACGAGCAGTACTTC.

V and J are TRBV6-1 and TRBJ1-5; D remains unclear. This CDR3 has 14 residues. The germline V and J ends were trimmed by 0 bases and 6 bases, with 9 bases remaining between them. Germline V CDR1 and CDR2: MNHNS, SASEGT. CDR3 DNA: TGTGCCAGCAGTGAAGCGCTTGAGGGTCAGCCCCAGCATTTT. Protein product: CASSEALEGQPQHF.

The sample holds a few counts of this clone. The chain couples TRBV5-1 to TRBJ1-6, with D uncertain. V was pared by 4 bases and J by 5 bases, with 16 bases between. Germline CDR1 reads SGHRS; CDR2 reads YFSETQ. The CDR3 is 16 residues long. The CDR3 sequence is CASSRSWTADNSPLHF. The CDR3 nucleotides are TGCGCCAGCAGCAGAAGCTGGACTGCCGATAATTCACCCCTCCACTTT.

The chain has TRBV11-2 and TRBJ2-3; weak D call: TRBD1 (6 bases). Germline values: CDR1 SGHAT, CDR2 FQNNGV. This CDR3 contains 17 residues. Trimming cost V 5 bases and J 0 bases, with 18 bases left between them. The CDR3 nucleotides read TGTGCCAGCAGCCCTAATATGTGGACAGCTAGCACAGATACGCAGTATTTT. Its protein product is CASSPNMWTASTDTQYF.

The chain carries TRBV5-4 and TRBJ1-2; no definite D call. In germline, CDR1 is SGHNT, CDR2 YYREEE (reference sequence). The CDR3 length is 14 residues. V was pared by 0 bases and J by 2 bases, with 8 bases between. CDR3 region: CASSLVGQNYGYTF. CDR3 DNA sequence: TGTGCCAGCAGCTTGGTTGGGCAAAACTATGGCTACACCTTC.

The rearrangement uses TRBV14 and TRBJ1-2, with 10 bases matching TRBD1. V was pared by 4 bases and J by 0 bases, with 5 bases of the junction left unmatched. Germline V gene lookup returns CDR1 SGHDN and CDR2 FVKESK. This CDR3 comprises 16 residues. In DNA form, the CDR3 reads TGTGCCAGCAGCCGCCGGGACAGGGGAACTAACTATGGCTACACCTTC. Its protein is CASSRRDRGTNYGYTF.

This sequence joins TRBV3-1 (or the pseudogene TRBV3-2) and TRBJ2-3; 9 bases agree with TRBD2. Trimming cost V 1 base and J 1 base; bases outside gene matches: 6. The CDR3 contains 17 residues. CDR1 and CDR2 (germline): LGHDT, YNNKEL (reference sequence). The CDR3 DNA reads TGTGCCAGCAGCCAAGGGGGCGGCGGGGGGGGCACAGATACGCAGTATTTT. Its translation: CASSQGGGGGGTDTQYF.

The V and J genes are TRBV6-5 and TRBJ1-2; D is unclear. Trimming removed 0 bases at V and 0 bases at J, with 8 bases between. The CDR3 is 15 amino acids. Looked up from germline, CDR1 is MNHEY and CDR2 is SVGAGI. The chain's CDR3 is CASSYSNRANYGYTF. Written as DNA, the CDR3 is TGTGCCAGCAGTTACTCGAATAGAGCTAACTATGGCTACACCTTC.

The chain combines TRBV18 with TRBJ1-5; tentatively, D is TRBD1 (5 bases). V shed 6 bases and J shed 9 bases, with 24 bases lying between them. CDR1 and CDR2 from the germline V gene are KGHSH and LQKENI. The CDR3 is made up of 16 amino acids. Here the CDR3 DNA reads TGTGCCAGCTCCCTCGGGGCGGGGACGGCAAGGATGCCCCAGCATTTT. Translation: CASSLGAGTARMPQHF.

V and J are TRBV2 and TRBJ2-3, with D possibly matching TRBD1 (6 bases). Trimming cost V 6 bases and J 5 bases, with 15 bases left between them. This CDR3 has 14 amino acids. CDR1 is SNHLY and CDR2 is FYNNEI in the germline V gene. This CDR3 reads CASRGASLQDTQYF. The CDR3 DNA sequence: TGTGCCAGCAGGGGGGCCTCACTGCAAGATACGCAGTATTTT. Based on the CDR3 plus reference TRBV2 and TRBJ2-3, the full variable domain is EPEVTQTPSHQVTQMGQEVILRCVPISNHLYFYWYRQILGQKVEFLVSFYNNEISEKSEIFDDQFSVERPDGSNFTLKIRSTKLEDSAMYFCASRGASLQDTQYFGPGTRLTVL.

The J gene is TRBJ2-5, the V gene TRBV6-5, with 10 bases lining up with TRBD1. This CDR3 contains 15 residues. Germline V CDR1 and CDR2: MNHEY, SVGAGI. The V and J ends lost 7 bases and 5 bases, in that order; junction bases with no gene match: 10. CDR3 nucleotides: TGTGCCAGCACCCTCCGGGACAGGGGTAAGGAGACCCAGTACTTC. Translating gives CASTLRDRGKETQYF.

This chain uses TRBV4-1 with TRBJ1-4, with 8 nucleotides matching TRBD1. The CDR3 is 16 residues long. V gave up 4 bases and J gave up 11 bases; unmatched junction bases: 15. CDR1 is MGHRA and CDR2 is YSYEKL in the germline V gene. The CDR3 is CASSLPGRDRGPKLFF. The CDR3 DNA is TGCGCCAGCAGCCTTCCGGGTAGAGACAGGGGACCGAAACTGTTTTTT.